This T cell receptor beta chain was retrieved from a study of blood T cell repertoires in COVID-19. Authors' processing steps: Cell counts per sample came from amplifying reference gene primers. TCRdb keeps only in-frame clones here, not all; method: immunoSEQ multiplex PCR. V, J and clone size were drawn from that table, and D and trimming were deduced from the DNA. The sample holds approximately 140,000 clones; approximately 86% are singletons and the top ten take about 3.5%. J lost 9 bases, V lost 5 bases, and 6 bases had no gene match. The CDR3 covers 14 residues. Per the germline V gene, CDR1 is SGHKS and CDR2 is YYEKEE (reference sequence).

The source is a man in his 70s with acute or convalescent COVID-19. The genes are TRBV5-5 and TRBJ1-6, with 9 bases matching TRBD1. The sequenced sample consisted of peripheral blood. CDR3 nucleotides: TGTGCCAGCAGACCCGACAGGGGGAGTTCACCCCTCCACTTT. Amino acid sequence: CASRPDRGSSPLHF.